The T cell receptor beta chain under discussion was sequenced for a study of T-cell memory formation after mild COVID-19. The CDR3 spans 15 residues. V lost 2 bases, J lost 4 bases, and 6 bases stayed unmatched. CDR1 is MNHNY, CDR2 SVGAGI, per germline (reference sequence). General observations from the study: Pre-infection memory held some responding clones, suggesting pre-existing cross-reactive T cells responded. What remained unconfirmed was the SARS-CoV-2 specificity of second-wave clones peaking on day 37. Chiefly within CM and EM were the contracting CD4+ clones; CD8+ ones were within EMRA.

Employing constant-segment primers, 5'RACE generated TCR alpha and TCR beta cDNA libraries bearing sample barcodes and UMIs. One entry per CDR3 protein, called by TCRdb with MiXCR from the 5' RACE reads. The sample carries about 350,000 distinct CDR3 sequences, 12% to 15% recorded once. On this clonotype: Its antigen is as yet unknown.

The specimen was PBMCs or a T cell subset sorted from them (not recorded which). The origin of this receptor is a man between 18 and 29 years old who had mild COVID-19 (a few samples of this study predate the infection). Cell type and time point are not known. V usage is TRBV6-6 and J usage is TRBJ1-2; 8 nucleotides line up with TRBD1. Here the CDR3 reads CASSYATGVAYGYTF. CDR3 DNA: TGTGCCAGCAGTTACGCGACAGGGGTGGCCTATGGCTACACCTTC.